This TCR beta chain was obtained from a study of T cells after yellow fever vaccination. The germline gives CDR1 SQVTM, CDR2 ANQGSEA. There are 14 residues in the CDR3. Trimming took 8 bases from V and 1 from J; bases not matched to a gene: 6. TCRdb passed the 5' RACE reads through MiXCR, listing each CDR3 protein once. The sample consists of 280,000 or so distinct CDR3 sequences, under 9% of them appearing once. This clonotype was seen ten or more times. The starting material was CD4+ T cells sorted from PBMCs, obtained 5 days after the yellow fever booster vaccination. The sequence was collected from a man aged 18-30 years who received the YFV17D yellow fever vaccine. The V gene is TRBV29-1, the J gene TRBJ2-3, with 10 nucleotides matching TRBD1. CDR3 nucleotide sequence: TGCAGCACTTCCGGGACAGGGGGCACAGATACGCAGTATTTT. This gives the protein CSTSGTGGTDTQYF.